This T cell receptor beta chain was obtained from a study of cytomegalovirus exposure and HLA in healthy donors. The PCR made use of 60 Vbeta and 13 Jbeta primers. The repertoire was sequenced with immunoSEQ multiplex PCR; TCRdb's copy has only in-frame clones and lacks some. The record lists around 76,000 clones, of which the ten most abundant hold around 1.6%. This CDR3 region has 13 residues. Per germline, CDR1 MNHEY and CDR2 SVGAGI. Unmatched junction bases numbered 10, after V lost 6 bases and J lost 11 bases. The chain joins TRBV6-5 to TRBJ1-5, with 7 bases fitting TRBD1. The sequence came from a woman aged 55 to 70 in good health and CMV-seronegative. Sequencing was carried out using PBMCs. Here the CDR3 reads CASRGTARETQHF. The CDR3, as DNA: TGTGCCAGCAGGGGGACAGCCCGAGAGACCCAGCATTTT.